The present entry profiles one T cell receptor (beta chain) with its context. Antigen unknown. The sample belongs to a study of T cell responses to AZD1222 COVID-19 vaccine. The study, taken as a whole, reports: It should be noted that donors were predominantly white British and more often female, and clonal diversity was possibly underestimated.

Assay used: immunoSEQ multiplex PCR; TCRdb lists only in-frame clones, some missing. The table shows approximately 220,000 clones, with about 93% occurring only once. Looked up from germline, CDR1 is LGHNT and CDR2 is FRNRAP. V gave up 3 bases and J gave up 3 bases; unmatched junction bases: 9. This CDR3 is 17 amino acids long. This rearrangement joins TRBV12-5 to TRBJ1-5, with 9 bases aligning to TRBD1. This sample comprised peripheral blood, obtained on day 0 of MenACWY control vaccination. The TCR was taken from an adult in good health. CDR3 residues: CASGFGTGKGDNQPQHF. CDR3 nucleotides: TGTGCTAGTGGTTTTGGGACAGGGAAGGGGGACAATCAGCCCCAGCATTTT.